The next 14 T cell receptor beta chains were all read from a single sample in a study of blood T cell repertoires in COVID-19. Assay used: immunoSEQ multiplex PCR; TCRdb lists only in-frame clones, some missing. The data hold fewer than 200,000 clones, with roughly four fifths observed a single time. The sequenced sample consisted of PBMCs or T cells enriched from blood (not recorded which). All receptors come from a man aged 50 or older who had recovered from COVID-19.

The gene calls are TRBV2 and TRBJ2-1; D is possibly TRBD2 (6 bases). The CDR3 covers 15 residues. Trimming removed 4 bases at V and 9 bases at J, with 19 bases between. The germline V gene encodes CDR1 SNHLY and CDR2 FYNNEI. CDR3 sequence (DNA): TGTGCCAGCAGTGTCGACGGCGGGGTGTCGGGTGAGCAGTTCTTC. Translation: CASSVDGGVSGEQFF. The variable domain in full, completed from reference TRBV2 and TRBJ2-1, reads EPEVTQTPSHQVTQMGQEVILRCVPISNHLYFYWYRQILGQKVEFLVSFYNNEISEKSEIFDDQFSVERPDGSNFTLKIRSTKLEDSAMYFCASSVDGGVSGEQFFGPGTRLTVL.

The V gene is TRBV30, the J gene TRBJ1-2, with D tentatively TRBD1 (6 bases). The CDR3 is made up of 13 amino acids. Trimming left V 5 bases short and J 8 bases short, with 18 bases between. Germline loops: CDR1 GTSNPN, CDR2 SVGIG (reference sequence). The CDR3 spells CAWSEGVVPGYTF. The CDR3 nucleotides read TGTGCCTGGTCAGAGGGGGTCGTGCCGGGCTACACCTTC.

The chain carries TRBV28 and TRBJ1-4; D remains unclear. With 4 bases removed from V and 0 bases from J, the gap between germline ends came to 9 bases. Germline lookup yields CDR1 MDHEN and CDR2 SYDVKM. The CDR3 is 15 residues long. CDR3 loop: CASSYGRSTNEKLFF. The CDR3 DNA reads TGTGCCAGCAGTTATGGGCGTTCAACTAATGAAAAACTGTTTTTT.

This chain connects TRBV11-2 to TRBJ1-4, with TRBD1 as a possible D gene (5 bases). The CDR3 spans 15 residues. The V gene lost 3 bases and the J gene lost 4 bases, with 12 bases spanning the gap. Germline CDR1 is SGHAT and CDR2 is FQNNGV. The CDR3 DNA reads TGTGCCAGCAGCTTGGGGCATGTTGGTAATGAAAAACTGTTTTTT. Translating gives CASSLGHVGNEKLFF. The full variable domain, rest sourced from reference TRBV11-2 and TRBJ1-4, is EAGVAQSPRYKIIEKRQSVAFWCNPISGHATLYWYQQILGQGPKLLIQFQNNGVVDDSQLPKDRFSAERLKGVDSTLKIQPAKLEDSAVYLCASSLGHVGNEKLFFGSGTQLSVL.

The J gene is TRBJ1-1, the V gene TRBV6-5; D perhaps matches TRBD1 (5 bases). This CDR3 is 13 amino acids long. V gave up 6 bases and J gave up 8 bases, with 16 bases separating them. The germline V gene encodes CDR1 MNHEY and CDR2 SVGAGI. The CDR3 protein is CASRPGLGGEAFF. The DNA for the CDR3 is TGTGCCAGCAGGCCAGGTTTGGGGGGAGAAGCTTTCTTT.

The J gene is TRBJ2-7, the V gene TRBV5-6; TRBD1 matches at 7 bases. CDR1 and CDR2 from the germline V gene are SGHDT and YYEEEE. The CDR3 length is 13 residues. Losses at the gene ends were 4 bases for V and 6 bases for J; bases not matched to a gene: 7. The CDR3 is CASSRTGAGEQYF. The DNA of the CDR3 is TGTGCCAGCAGCCGAACAGGGGCGGGCGAGCAGTACTTC.

The chain joins TRBV4-3 to TRBJ1-5, with 7 bases identical to TRBD1. Germline lookup yields CDR1 LGHNA and CDR2 YSLEER. The V gene end was trimmed by 4 bases and the J gene end by 6 bases; junction bases not matched to a gene: 6. The CDR3 contains 14 residues. Written as DNA, the CDR3 is TGCGCCAGCAGCCTTGGCCACAGGGGTCAGCCCCAGCATTTT. The encoded protein is CASSLGHRGQPQHF.

The rearrangement links TRBV7-9 to TRBJ1-4; the D is unclear. Germline V gene lookup returns CDR1 SEHNR and CDR2 FQNEAQ (reference sequence). There are 15 residues in the CDR3. V dropped 4 bases and J dropped 2 bases, with 11 bases sitting between them. In DNA form, the CDR3 reads TGTGCCAGCAGCTCCCTACAGTGGACTAATGAAAAACTGTTTTTT. Amino acids: CASSSLQWTNEKLFF.

A word on this clone: This sample also contains other DNA sequences that code for the same CDR3. Written as DNA, the CDR3 is TGCGCCAGCAGCTTGGGGCAGTCTGGAAACACCATATATTTT. This codes for CASSLGQSGNTIYF. V usage is TRBV5-1 and J usage is TRBJ1-3; no reliable D call. V was shortened by 0 bases and J by 1 base, with 5 bases between the two germline ends. CDR3 length equals 14 residues. The germline gives CDR1 SGHRS, CDR2 YFSETQ.

The chain employs TRBV29-1 and TRBJ1-2, with 10 bases matching TRBD1. V was clipped by 3 bases and J by 8 bases; unmatched bases: 6. The CDR3 contains 13 residues. Looked up from germline, CDR1 is SQVTM and CDR2 is ANQGSEA. The CDR3 loop reads CSVDFRDRGGYTF. The CDR3 DNA sequence: TGCAGCGTTGATTTCCGGGACAGGGGAGGCTACACCTTC.

This clone showed up just a few times. The rearrangement joins TRBV2 to TRBJ1-5, with 7 positions matching TRBD1. Unmatched junction bases numbered 8, after V lost 9 bases and J lost 3 bases. The CDR3 consists of 14 residues. Germline V gives CDR1 SNHLY, CDR2 FYNNEI. The CDR3 loop reads CASAGQLHNQPQHF. The CDR3 coding sequence is TGTGCCAGTGCGGGACAGCTTCACAATCAGCCCCAGCATTTT.

This chain uses TRBV11-2 with TRBJ2-1; TRBD1 agrees at 9 bases. The V segment lost 4 bases and the J segment 2 bases; nucleotides outside the gene matches: 6. CDR3 length: 16 residues. Germline-derived CDR1 and CDR2 are SGHAT and FQNNGV. The CDR3 DNA follows: TGTGCCAGCAGCTCAAACAGGGGGCGGCCCTACAATGAGCAGTTCTTC. Translated, it gives CASSSNRGRPYNEQFF.

The chain uses TRBV6-5 and TRBJ1-1; D remains unclear. The CDR3 has 13 amino acids. Germline V gene sequence: CDR1 MNHEY, CDR2 SVGAGI. Between the trimmed V and J ends, which lost 3 bases and 4 bases, there was a span of 9 bases. The CDR3 sequence: CASSYSRVTEAFF. In DNA form, the CDR3 reads TGTGCCAGCAGTTATAGTCGCGTCACTGAAGCTTTCTTT.

This chain uses TRBV9 with TRBJ2-6; 10 bases fit TRBD1. CDR1 is SGDLS and CDR2 is YYNGEE in the germline V gene. Trimming cost V 4 bases and J 2 bases; bases outside gene matches: 15. This CDR3 has 20 amino acids. The CDR3 loop is CASSLRVQGQGRPGANVLTF. The CDR3 DNA sequence: TGTGCCAGCAGCCTCCGAGTTCAGGGACAGGGGCGTCCTGGGGCCAACGTCCTGACTTTC.